This is a list of T cell receptor beta chains from one sample in a study of identical twins. Each CDR3 protein gets one entry after TCRdb re-called the 5' RACE reads with MiXCR. The repertoire holds roughly 470,000 distinct CDR3 sequences, with roughly an eighth as singletons. This sample was also put to use in a study of yellow fever vaccine responses in identical twins.

The sequenced sample was CD4+ T cells sorted from blood. These receptors all stem from a woman aged 18-30 years in good health. CDR3s include the opening cysteine and the closing phenylalanine or tryptophan. A D gene is named only where the DNA matches it firmly. Clone size is shown for a subset of rows, as once, few, many or a class of expanded clone.

V: TRBV20-1; J: TRBJ1-5; size: .; D: .; DNA: TGCAGTGCTAGAGCCGGGTCTGTAAATCAGCCCCAGCATTTT; CDR3: CSARAGSVNQPQHF
V: TRBV9; J: TRBJ2-1; size: .; D: .; DNA: TGTGCCAGCAGCCCAGCCCCCGGGAAAGGCTACAATGAGCAGTTCTTC; CDR3: CASSPAPGKGYNEQFF
V: TRBV12-3/TRBV12-4; J: TRBJ2-2; size: .; D: TRBD1; DNA: TGTGCCAGCAGTCCGACAGGGGCGAGGACCGGGGAGCTGTTTTTT; CDR3: CASSPTGARTGELFF
V: TRBV15; J: TRBJ2-1; size: few; D: TRBD1; DNA: TGTGCCACCAGCAGGAACAGGGGAAAGGGCTACAATGAGCAGTTCTTC; CDR3: CATSRNRGKGYNEQFF
V: TRBV4-2; J: TRBJ2-3; size: few; D: .; DNA: TGTGCCAGCAGCCAAAGGGGGGTTAACACAGATACGCAGTATTTT; CDR3: CASSQRGVNTDTQYF
V: TRBV12-3/TRBV12-4; J: TRBJ2-1; size: .; D: .; DNA: TGTGCCAGCAGTGACAATCGAGGGTCCACTGAGCAGTTCTTC; CDR3: CASSDNRGSTEQFF
V: TRBV12-3/TRBV12-4; J: TRBJ2-1; size: many; D: .; DNA: TGTGCCAGCAGTTTGGGGCGGAGGCAGTTCTTC; CDR3: CASSLGRRQFF
V: TRBV28; J: TRBJ2-7; size: .; D: .; DNA: TGTGCCAGCATTACTCTAGGGGGGTCGTACGAGCAGTACTTC; CDR3: CASITLGGSYEQYF
V: TRBV7-2; J: TRBJ1-6; size: .; D: .; DNA: TGTGCCAGCAGCAAACAGACCAATTCACCCCTCCACTTT; CDR3: CASSKQTNSPLHF
V: TRBV10-3; J: TRBJ2-1; size: .; D: .; DNA: TGTGCCGTACGAGCGGACTCCTACAATGAGCAGTTCTTC; CDR3: CAVRADSYNEQFF
V: TRBV12-3/TRBV12-4; J: TRBJ2-1; size: many; D: .; DNA: TGTGCCAGCACCAGGGGGGACCCCTACAATGAGCAGTTCTTC; CDR3: CASTRGDPYNEQFF
V: TRBV30; J: TRBJ2-2; size: few; D: TRBD2; DNA: TGTGCCTGGAGTGTGGGGCTAGCGGGGCCCACCGGGGAGCTGTTTTTT; CDR3: CAWSVGLAGPTGELFF
V: TRBV3-1; J: TRBJ2-3; size: .; D: .; DNA: TGTGCCAGCAGCCAAAACACCCCCACAGGGTATGGGACAGATACGCAGTATTTT; CDR3: CASSQNTPTGYGTDTQYF
V: TRBV21-1; J: TRBJ2-3; size: .; D: .; DNA: TGTGCCAGCAGCAAAGAAAGATCTAGCACAGATACGCAGTATTTT; CDR3: CASSKERSSTDTQYF
V: TRBV7-7; J: TRBJ2-2; size: .; D: TRBD1; DNA: TGTGCTAGCAGCCCCACCGGGACAGGACCCACCGGGGAGCTGTTTTTT; CDR3: CASSPTGTGPTGELFF
V: TRBV7-9; J: TRBJ1-1; size: .; D: .; DNA: TGTGCCAGCAGCCAAGCTTTCGGGGTTTGGCCTGAAGCTTTCTTT; CDR3: CASSQAFGVWPEAFF
V: TRBV5-1; J: TRBJ2-5; size: .; D: .; DNA: TGCGCCAGCAGCTTTGAGGGGGGGGGCACGGAGACCCAGTACTTC; CDR3: CASSFEGGGTETQYF
V: TRBV30; J: TRBJ1-2; size: .; D: .; DNA: TGTGCCTGGAGTACAGGGTTTGCCGCTAACTATGGCTACACCTTC; CDR3: CAWSTGFAANYGYTF
V: TRBV10-3; J: TRBJ1-1; size: many; D: .; DNA: TGTGCCATCGGAAATATGGGGAACACTGAAGCTTTCTTT; CDR3: CAIGNMGNTEAFF
V: TRBV7-3; J: TRBJ2-1; size: few; D: TRBD1; DNA: TGTGCCAGCAGCTTATCGTGGACAGGGCTCAATGAGCAGTTCTTC; CDR3: CASSLSWTGLNEQFF
V: TRBV7-2; J: TRBJ1-2; size: .; D: TRBD1; DNA: TGTGCCAGCAGCTTGTCTCCGGGACAGGGACCTAACTATGGCTACACCTTC; CDR3: CASSLSPGQGPNYGYTF
V: TRBV20-1; J: TRBJ2-3; size: few; D: TRBD1; DNA: TGCAGTGCGCCTCCACAGGGGGCAGATACGCAGTATTTT; CDR3: CSAPPQGADTQYF
V: TRBV30; J: TRBJ2-4; size: few; D: .; DNA: TGTGCCTGGAGTGTGACAGGGTACTTC; CDR3: CAWSVTGYF
V: TRBV28; J: TRBJ2-3; size: .; D: TRBD2; DNA: TGTGCCAGCAGTATAACTAGCGCCTACACAGATACGCAGTATTTT; CDR3: CASSITSAYTDTQYF
V: TRBV10-3; J: TRBJ2-3; size: few; D: .; DNA: TGTGCCACCTGGGACTCCTCCACAGATACGCAGTATTTT; CDR3: CATWDSSTDTQYF
V: TRBV11-2; J: TRBJ2-3; size: few; D: TRBD2; DNA: TGTGCCAGCAGCTTACGGAGACTAGCGGGGGGGTACACAGATACGCAGTATTTT; CDR3: CASSLRRLAGGYTDTQYF
V: TRBV11-2; J: TRBJ2-3; size: .; D: .; DNA: TGTGCCAGCAGCATCCAGCGCCCAACGGCAGATACGCAGTATTTT; CDR3: CASSIQRPTADTQYF
V: TRBV5-1; J: TRBJ2-1; size: many; D: TRBD1; DNA: TGCGCCAGCACCCCGGGACAGGGCTACTCCTACAATGAGCAGTTCTTC; CDR3: CASTPGQGYSYNEQFF
V: TRBV29-1; J: TRBJ2-1; size: .; D: TRBD1; DNA: TGCAGCGTTGAAGCCCAAGCGACAGGGGGCGAGGTCTACAATGAGCAGTTCTTC; CDR3: CSVEAQATGGEVYNEQFF
V: TRBV2; J: TRBJ1-2; size: .; D: .; DNA: TGTGCCAGCAGTCAAGAGGCTAACTATGGCTACACCTTC; CDR3: CASSQEANYGYTF
V: TRBV15; J: TRBJ2-3; size: few; D: TRBD2; DNA: TGTGCCACCCTGCTGGATAGCGGGGGGGAACAGTATTTT; CDR3: CATLLDSGGEQYF
V: TRBV24-1; J: TRBJ2-2; size: few; D: TRBD2; DNA: TGTGCCACCAGTGAGTCGGGGGGGTCCCCCGGGGAGCTGTTTTTT; CDR3: CATSESGGSPGELFF
V: TRBV20-1; J: TRBJ2-4; size: .; D: .; DNA: TGCAGTGCCGCCGGGGCAGCCAAAGACCCCAAAAACATTCAGTACTTC; CDR3: CSAAGAAKDPKNIQYF
V: TRBV11-1; J: TRBJ2-7; size: .; D: .; DNA: TGTGCCAGCAGCTTAGTGGGCCAGGGCTACGAGCAGTACTTC; CDR3: CASSLVGQGYEQYF
V: TRBV6-4; J: TRBJ2-1; size: .; D: .; DNA: TGTGCCAGCAGTGACTACCCTACTTCCAATGAGCAGTTCTTC; CDR3: CASSDYPTSNEQFF
V: TRBV6-4; J: TRBJ2-7; size: few; D: TRBD2; DNA: TGTGATAGCGGGAGAGCTTACGAGCAGTACTTC; CDR3: CDSGRAYEQYF
V: TRBV20-1; J: TRBJ2-5; size: many; D: .; DNA: TGCAGTGCTAGTCGGCCGGGAGAGCAAGAGACCCAGTACTTC; CDR3: CSASRPGEQETQYF
V: TRBV7-2; J: TRBJ2-7; size: .; D: TRBD2; DNA: TGTGCCAGCAAGAAGCGGGAGGCAACCTACGAGCAGTACTTC; CDR3: CASKKREATYEQYF
V: TRBV5-1; J: TRBJ2-2; size: few; D: TRBD1; DNA: TGCGCCAGCAGCTTGGGAGGACAGGTCACCGGGGAGCTGTTTTTT; CDR3: CASSLGGQVTGELFF
V: TRBV7-8; J: TRBJ2-1; size: few; D: .; DNA: TGTGCCAGCAGCTTAAATCCAGGCAGCGGAACCTACAATGAGCAGTTCTTC; CDR3: CASSLNPGSGTYNEQFF
V: TRBV12-3/TRBV12-4; J: TRBJ2-7; size: many; D: .; DNA: TGTGCCAGCAGGACCTCTGACGGAGCCTACGAGCAGTACTTC; CDR3: CASRTSDGAYEQYF
V: TRBV24-1; J: TRBJ2-6; size: .; D: .; DNA: TGTGCCACCTCCATCGGCGGGGCTGGGGCCAACGTCCTGACTTTC; CDR3: CATSIGGAGANVLTF
V: TRBV6-1; J: TRBJ2-4; size: few; D: .; DNA: TGTGCCAGCAGGCGGGACAGCCCAGCCCAAAACATTCAGTACTTC; CDR3: CASRRDSPAQNIQYF